The clone carrying this T cell receptor (beta chain) was seen a handful of times. The donors, healthy Caucasians from Russia, were aged roughly 6 to 90. This record belongs to a study of blood T cells in healthy people across ages. CDR3 size: 15 residues. Trimming removed 5 bases from V and 5 bases from J; junction bases left unmatched: 6. CDR1 is MNHEY, CDR2 SVGAGI, per germline. Alongside a J-beta primer mix, a sample-barcoded 5' primer served in a second PCR lasting about 7 to 11 cycles. Tagging of each cDNA molecule was performed by a template-switch adaptor with 12 random nucleotides. Using its own MiXCR run on the 5' RACE reads, TCRdb lists one record per CDR3 protein. The sample records approximately 850,000 distinct CDR3 sequences, roughly 44% being singletons.

This chain joins TRBV6-5 and TRBJ2-1; 10 bases are a match to TRBD2. The sequenced sample was blood. This clonotype originated in a man in his 60s in good health. CDR3 coding DNA: TGTGCCAGCAGTAAGGGACTAGCGATAAACAATGAGCAGTTCTTC. Its translation: CASSKGLAINNEQFF.